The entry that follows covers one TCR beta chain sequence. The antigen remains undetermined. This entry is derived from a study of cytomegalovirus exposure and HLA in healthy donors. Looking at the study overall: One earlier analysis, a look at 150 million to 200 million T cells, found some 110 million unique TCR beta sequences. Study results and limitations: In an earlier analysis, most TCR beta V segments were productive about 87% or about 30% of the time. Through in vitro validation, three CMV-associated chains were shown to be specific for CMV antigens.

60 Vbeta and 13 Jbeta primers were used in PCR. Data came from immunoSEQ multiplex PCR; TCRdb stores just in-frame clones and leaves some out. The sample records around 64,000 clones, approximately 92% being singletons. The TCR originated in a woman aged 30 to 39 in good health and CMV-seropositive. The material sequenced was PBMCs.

The DNA for the CDR3 is TGTGCCAGAAGGACAGGGGGCCCCTCTGGGGCCAACGTCCTGACTTTC. As protein: CARRTGGPSGANVLTF. The chain combines TRBV2 with TRBJ2-6; 11 positions agree with TRBD1. Germline loops: CDR1 SNHLY, CDR2 FYNNEI. The junction had 4 bases not matched to a gene; V was cut back by 9 bases and J by 0 bases. The CDR3 extends over 16 amino acids.